Listed below are T cell receptor beta chains from one sample, sequenced in a study of blood T cell repertoires in COVID-19. Sequencing was performed with immunoSEQ multiplex PCR; in TCRdb, only in-frame clones are kept and a portion is missing. Of 490,000 or so clones listed, 88% are singletons. The sequencing input was PBMCs or T cells enriched from blood (not recorded which). These receptors were obtained from a woman in her sixties who had recovered from COVID-19. The conserved cysteine and the conserved F or W are not part of the CDR3 here. The order of the fields is V gene, J gene, CDR3 protein.

V: TRBV7-9; J: TRBJ2-7; CDR3: ASSLLASGSYEQY
V: TRBV19; J: TRBJ1-5; CDR3: ASSIGGGRDQPQH
V: TRBV4-2; J: TRBJ2-5; CDR3: ASSQGTSGVQETQY
V: TRBV5-4; J: TRBJ2-3; CDR3: ASSSSRGIGNTDTQY
V: TRBV4-2; J: TRBJ2-5; CDR3: ASSQGPTQY
V: TRBV5-6; J: TRBJ1-3; CDR3: ASSPSGDLGNTIY
V: TRBV7-9; J: TRBJ2-3; CDR3: ASSPPFQGVGDTQY
V: TRBV2; J: TRBJ2-3; CDR3: ASRPRFLADTQY
V: TRBV3-1/TRBV3-2; J: TRBJ1-5; CDR3: ASSQEGGRPQH
V: TRBV9; J: TRBJ1-6; CDR3: ASSSQGAGSPLH
V: TRBV5-1; J: TRBJ1-2; CDR3: ASSQGTGRLYGYT
V: TRBV9; J: TRBJ2-7; CDR3: ASSVEGVSYEQY
V: TRBV3-1/TRBV3-2; J: TRBJ1-4; CDR3: ASSPGQGGSNEKLF
V: TRBV7-9; J: TRBJ1-2; CDR3: ASSKLAGGIGYGYT
V: TRBV19; J: TRBJ1-4; CDR3: ASRQGSTNEKLF
V: TRBV3-1/TRBV3-2; J: TRBJ1-2; CDR3: ASSQDLGGAFYGYT
V: TRBV30; J: TRBJ1-2; CDR3: RLEGGANYGYT
V: TRBV21-1; J: TRBJ1-5; CDR3: ASSKRGGWGQPQH
V: TRBV12-5; J: TRBJ1-1; CDR3: ASGLVQGSPTEAF
V: TRBV7-2; J: TRBJ2-2; CDR3: ASRTGTGRRGGELF
V: TRBV5-4; J: TRBJ1-2; CDR3: ASSLDRGDYGYT
V: TRBV30; J: TRBJ1-5; CDR3: AWSVAGVLGGNQPQH
V: TRBV19; J: TRBJ1-2; CDR3: ASSIVMTGKAGYT
V: TRBV19; J: TRBJ1-2; CDR3: ASSIGRDYGYT
V: TRBV7-6; J: TRBJ2-1; CDR3: ASSLDSGGPTESSYNEQF
V: TRBV12-5; J: TRBJ1-5; CDR3: ASGLRGTDLNQPQH
V: TRBV2; J: TRBJ1-3; CDR3: ASSDEGAGNTIY
V: TRBV20-1; J: TRBJ1-2; CDR3: SVAPNYGYT
V: TRBV6-5; J: TRBJ1-1; CDR3: ASSYFASRLNTEAF
V: TRBV7-8; J: TRBJ1-2; CDR3: ASSPGNYGYT
V: TRBV19; J: TRBJ1-2; CDR3: ASNPTGTNYGYT
V: TRBV30; J: TRBJ2-1; CDR3: AWSFGRDNEQF
V: TRBV3-1/TRBV3-2; J: TRBJ1-2; CDR3: ASSLRTANYGYT
V: TRBV5-8; J: TRBJ2-3; CDR3: ASSRGGAGTQY
V: TRBV7-8; J: TRBJ2-2; CDR3: ASSLTVWGSNTGELF
V: TRBV25-1; J: TRBJ2-5; CDR3: ASSRTGAETQY
V: TRBV6-5; J: TRBJ2-5; CDR3: ASSYRHPQETQY
V: TRBV19; J: TRBJ2-2; CDR3: ATDSRANTGELF
V: TRBV5-1; J: TRBJ2-6; CDR3: ASSEASGANVLT
V: TRBV4-1; J: TRBJ1-2; CDR3: ASSPPLGYGYT
V: TRBV14; J: TRBJ2-7; CDR3: ASSPGQGGYEQY
V: TRBV3-1/TRBV3-2; J: TRBJ2-2; CDR3: ASSLSSGVNTGELF
V: TRBV5-1; J: TRBJ1-2; CDR3: ASSSRTGGAAGYT
V: TRBV5-1; J: TRBJ1-2; CDR3: ASSPGTVSYGYT
V: TRBV11-2; J: TRBJ1-6; CDR3: ASSLNRVTGSPLH